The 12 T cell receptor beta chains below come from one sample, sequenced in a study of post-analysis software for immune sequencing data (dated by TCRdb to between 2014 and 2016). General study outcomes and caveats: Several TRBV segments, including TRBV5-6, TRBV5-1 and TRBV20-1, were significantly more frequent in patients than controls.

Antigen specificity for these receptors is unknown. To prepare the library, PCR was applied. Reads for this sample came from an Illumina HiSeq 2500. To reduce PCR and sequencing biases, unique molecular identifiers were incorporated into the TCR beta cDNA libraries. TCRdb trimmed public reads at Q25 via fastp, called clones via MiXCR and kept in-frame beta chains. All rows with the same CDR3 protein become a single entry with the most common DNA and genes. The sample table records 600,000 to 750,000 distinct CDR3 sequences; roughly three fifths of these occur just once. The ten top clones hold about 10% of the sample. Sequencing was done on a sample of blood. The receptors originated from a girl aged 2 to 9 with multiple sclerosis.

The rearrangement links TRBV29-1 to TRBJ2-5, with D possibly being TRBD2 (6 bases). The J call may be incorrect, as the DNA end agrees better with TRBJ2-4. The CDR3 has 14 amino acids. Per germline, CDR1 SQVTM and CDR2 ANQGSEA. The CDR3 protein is CSAFGGLAKNIQYF. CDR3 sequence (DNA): TGCAGCGCCTTCGGAGGGTTGGCCAAAAACATTCAGTACTTC.

CDR3 sequence (DNA): TGTGCCAGCAGTTCTACCGGGACTAGCAACTACGAGCAGTACTTC. Translating it yields CASSSTGTSNYEQYF. The J gene is TRBJ2-5, the V gene TRBV6-6; TRBD2 aligns across 9 bases. The J call may be wrong; the DNA end is better matched by TRBJ2-7. CDR3 length equals 15 residues. Per the germline V gene, CDR1 is MNHNY and CDR2 is SVGAGI (reference sequence).

CDR3 amino acids: CASSYSKYRPDTQYF. The CDR3 coding sequence is TGTGCCAGCAGTTACTCGAAGTACCGACCGGATACGCAGTATTTT. The J gene is TRBJ2-3, the V gene TRBV6-5; D gene unclear. Trimming took 0 bases from V and 6 from J, leaving 13 bases between them. Germline V gene data show CDR1 as MNHEY and CDR2 as SVGAGI. CDR3 length: 15 residues.

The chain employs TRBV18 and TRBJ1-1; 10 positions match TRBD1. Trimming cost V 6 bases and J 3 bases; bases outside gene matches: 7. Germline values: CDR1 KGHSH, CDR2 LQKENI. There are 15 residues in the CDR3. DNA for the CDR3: TGTGCCAGCTCCCGATCCGGGACAGGGGACACTGAAGCTTTCTTT. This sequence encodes CASSRSGTGDTEAFF.

CDR3 coding DNA: TGTGCTAGTGGGAAAAATGAAAAACTGTTTTTT. This encodes CASGKNEKLFF. V is TRBV12-5 and J is TRBJ1-4; D remains unclear. The CDR3 has 11 amino acids. Germline CDR1 and CDR2: LGHNT and FRNRAP. V was shortened by 6 bases and J by 5 bases, with 4 bases between the two germline ends.

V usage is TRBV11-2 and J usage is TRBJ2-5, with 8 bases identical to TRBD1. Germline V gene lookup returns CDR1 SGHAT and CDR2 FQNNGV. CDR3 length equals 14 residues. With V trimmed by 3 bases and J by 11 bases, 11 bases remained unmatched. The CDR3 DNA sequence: TGTGCCAGCAGCTTGGACAGGGAGGCTGGGGAGCAGTACTTC. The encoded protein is CASSLDREAGEQYF.

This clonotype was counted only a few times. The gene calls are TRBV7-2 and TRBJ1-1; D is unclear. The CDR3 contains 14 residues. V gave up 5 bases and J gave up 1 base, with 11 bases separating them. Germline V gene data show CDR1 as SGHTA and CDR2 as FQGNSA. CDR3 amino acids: CASSPRPPNTEAFF. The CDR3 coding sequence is TGTGCCAGCAGCCCACGTCCACCGAACACTGAAGCTTTCTTT.

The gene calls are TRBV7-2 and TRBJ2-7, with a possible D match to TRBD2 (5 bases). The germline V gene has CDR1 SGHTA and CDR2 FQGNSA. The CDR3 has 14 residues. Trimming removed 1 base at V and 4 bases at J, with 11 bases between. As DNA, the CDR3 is TGTGCCAGCAGCTTAGGTCTAGCAACTTACGAGCAGTACTTC. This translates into CASSLGLATYEQYF.

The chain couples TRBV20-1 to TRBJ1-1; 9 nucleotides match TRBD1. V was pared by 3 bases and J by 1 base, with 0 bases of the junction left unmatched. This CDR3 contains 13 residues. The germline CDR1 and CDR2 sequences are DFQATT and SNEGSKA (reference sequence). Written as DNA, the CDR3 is TGCAGTGCTAGGGACAGGGGGAACACTGAAGCTTTCTTT. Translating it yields CSARDRGNTEAFF.

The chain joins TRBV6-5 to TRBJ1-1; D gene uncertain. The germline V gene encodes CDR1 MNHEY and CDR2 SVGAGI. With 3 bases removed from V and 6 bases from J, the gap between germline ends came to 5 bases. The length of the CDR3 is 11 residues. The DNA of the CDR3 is TGTGCCAGCAGTTATCGCGCTGAAGCTTTCTTT. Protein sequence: CASSYRAEAFF.

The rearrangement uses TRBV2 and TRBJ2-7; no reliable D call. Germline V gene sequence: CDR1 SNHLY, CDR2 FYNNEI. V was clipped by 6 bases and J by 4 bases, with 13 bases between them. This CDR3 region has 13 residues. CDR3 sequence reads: CASRLQSSYEQYF. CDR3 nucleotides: TGTGCCAGCAGGTTACAGTCCTCATACGAGCAGTACTTC.

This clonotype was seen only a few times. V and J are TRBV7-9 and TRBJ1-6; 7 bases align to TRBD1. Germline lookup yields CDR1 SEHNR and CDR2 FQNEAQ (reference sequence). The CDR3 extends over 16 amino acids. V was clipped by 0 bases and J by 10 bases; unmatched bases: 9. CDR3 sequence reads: CASSLALTGTLSPLHF. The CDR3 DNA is TGTGCCAGCAGCTTAGCGCTGACAGGGACTTTATCACCCCTCCACTTT.